This entry lists 24 T cell receptor beta chains sequenced from one sample in a study of T cells after posttransplantation cyclophosphamide. Assay used: immunoSEQ multiplex PCR; TCRdb lists only in-frame clones, some missing. The sample holds about 43,000 clones, less than 95% seen once. A marrow graft followed busulfan-fludarabine conditioning, with cyclophosphamide on days +3 and +4. The sample here was PBMCs, taken 60 to 65 days after allogeneic stem cell transplant with posttransplant cyclophosphamide. These TCRs come from a male patient aged 60 to 75 who received an allogeneic stem cell transplant from a related donor and was CMV-positive. Some of the T cells might come from the graft donor.

J is TRBJ2-6 and V is TRBV13; 7 bases align to TRBD1. Germline-derived CDR1 and CDR2 are PRHDT and FYEKMQ (reference sequence). Trimming cost V 1 base and J 0 bases; bases outside gene matches: 6. The CDR3 loop spans 18 amino acids. The CDR3 nucleotides read TGTGCCAGCAGCTTAGCGGACAGGTTCAGCTCTGGGGCCAACGTCCTGACTTTC. Translation gives CASSLADRFSSGANVLTF. Complete variable domain (other parts from reference TRBV13 and TRBJ2-6): AAGVIQSPRHLIKEKRETATLKCYPIPRHDTVYWYQQGPGQDPQFLISFYEKMQSDKGSIPDRFSAQQFSDYHSELNMSSLELGDSALYFCASSLADRFSSGANVLTFGAGSRLTVL.

The chain employs TRBV6-5 and TRBJ1-4, with 7 nucleotides matching TRBD1. The CDR3 extends over 13 amino acids. The V gene's germline CDR1 is MNHEY and CDR2 SVGAGI. V shed 6 bases and J 7 bases; nucleotides not matched to a gene: 5. The CDR3 here is CASSRQGGEKLFF. The DNA for the CDR3 is TGTGCCAGCAGCAGACAGGGTGGTGAAAAACTGTTTTTT.

V and J are TRBV4-1 and TRBJ2-7; D call uncertain. This CDR3 spans 13 amino acids. Germline CDR1 MGHRA, CDR2 YSYEKL. Trimming removed 0 bases from V and 6 bases from J, with 9 bases in between. The CDR3 is CASSQEVALEQYF. In DNA, the CDR3 is TGCGCCAGCAGCCAAGAAGTGGCCCTCGAGCAGTACTTC.

This clone was counted a single time. The chain has TRBV19 and TRBJ1-1, with TRBD1 as a possible D gene (6 bases). The CDR3 totals 14 residues. V lost 7 bases, J lost 13 bases, and 25 bases lay in between. The germline gives CDR1 LNHDA, CDR2 SQIVND (reference sequence). CDR3 nucleotide sequence: TGTGCCAGTACCCAATTTGGACAGTCCAACGGTGTTTTCTTT. As protein: CASTQFGQSNGVFF.

This chain links TRBV11-2 with TRBJ1-1; D unclear. With 5 bases removed from V and 0 bases from J, the gap between germline ends came to 10 bases. CDR3 length: 14 residues. Germline V gene sequence: CDR1 SGHAT, CDR2 FQNNGV. The CDR3 DNA sequence: TGTGCCAGCAGCCGGTCGCTGGTGAACACTGAAGCTTTCTTT. Its translation: CASSRSLVNTEAFF.

The chain recombines TRBV4-1 with TRBJ1-4; 8 positions match TRBD1. Trimming at V came to 4 bases and at J to 8 bases, leaving 6 bases not matched to a gene. Germline CDR1 reads MGHRA; CDR2 reads YSYEKL. This CDR3 has 14 amino acids. The CDR3 loop reads CASSPGQGPEKLFF. The CDR3 DNA reads TGCGCCAGCAGCCCAGGACAGGGCCCCGAAAAACTGTTTTTT.

The rearrangement joins TRBV7-9 to TRBJ2-7; TRBD1 aligns across 8 bases. V gave up 5 bases and J gave up 5 bases; unmatched junction bases: 5. This CDR3 is 13 amino acids long. CDR1 is SEHNR and CDR2 is FQNEAQ in the germline V gene (reference sequence). The CDR3 nucleotides are TGTGCCAGCAGCCCGGACAGGGTCCACGAGCAGTACTTC. Encoded protein: CASSPDRVHEQYF.

This chain uses TRBV30 with TRBJ2-2; no clear D. This CDR3 spans 14 amino acids. Germline-derived CDR1 and CDR2 are GTSNPN and SVGIG (reference sequence). The V end lost 0 bases, the J end lost 8 bases, and 13 bases lay between the germline ends. The CDR3 here is CAWSVVTGMGELFF. DNA for the CDR3: TGTGCCTGGAGTGTAGTTACGGGTATGGGGGAGCTGTTTTTT.

This clone showed up just once. The genes are TRBV7-8 and TRBJ2-5; D possibly corresponds to TRBD1 (6 bases). The germline CDR1 and CDR2 sequences are SGHVS and FQNEAQ. Between the trimmed V and J ends, which lost 3 bases and 7 bases, there was a span of 15 bases. The CDR3 spans 14 residues. The CDR3 nucleotides are TGTGCCAGCAGCTTGCCAGGGGCCTCCGGGACCCAGTACTTC. Its translation is CASSLPGASGTQYF.

The rearrangement joins TRBV5-1 to TRBJ1-1; the match to TRBD1 covers 9 bases. Germline CDR1 reads SGHRS; CDR2 reads YFSETQ. V was clipped by 5 bases and J by 5 bases; unmatched bases: 1. CDR3 length: 12 amino acids. The CDR3 region has the DNA TGCGCCAGCAGGGGGACAGGGACTGAAGCTTTCTTT. Translated: CASRGTGTEAFF.

Concerning this clone: Because the CDR3's place on the DNA is in doubt, the DNA is left out and the CDR3 is given as listed by TCRdb. This chain links TRBV7-9 with TRBJ1-1; the DNA was not compared with TRBD1, the D call given in the table. The CDR3 has 16 residues if both end residues are counted. Germline-derived CDR1 and CDR2 are SEHNR and FQNEAQ (reference sequence). CDR3 region: CASKGNLNTEAFFLFF.

The J gene is TRBJ2-1, the V gene TRBV5-1; D perhaps matches TRBD1 (6 bases). Germline-derived CDR1 and CDR2 are SGHRS and YFSETQ. The CDR3 has 14 residues. V was shortened by 1 base and J by 5 bases, with 10 bases between the two germline ends. CDR3 residues: CASSLTGRDNEQFF. CDR3 nucleotide sequence: TGCGCCAGCAGCTTGACAGGGAGAGACAATGAGCAGTTCTTC.

This chain uses TRBV27 with TRBJ1-2; 9 nucleotides align to TRBD1. The CDR3 contains 15 residues. CDR1 and CDR2 from the germline V gene are MNHEY and SMNVEV (reference sequence). Trimming removed 1 base from V and 3 bases from J; junction bases left unmatched: 3. Here the CDR3 DNA reads TGTGCCAGCAGTTTATGGGGGGACAGGGACTATGGCTACACCTTC. It yields the protein CASSLWGDRDYGYTF.

The J gene is TRBJ2-5, the V gene TRBV6-1, with TRBD1 matching over 7 bases. Germline V CDR1 and CDR2: MNHNS, SASEGT. Germline trimming cut 4 bases from V and 6 bases from J; bases unmatched to any gene: 5. The CDR3 extends over 13 amino acids. Written as DNA, the CDR3 is TGTGCCAGCAGTGGACAGGGTTTACAGACCCAGTACTTC. Translation gives CASSGQGLQTQYF.

The chain couples TRBV11-2 to TRBJ1-1; a weak D match, TRBD1 (5 bases). Germline CDR1 SGHAT, CDR2 FQNNGV. V gave up 5 bases and J gave up 1 base, with 17 bases separating them. The CDR3 is made up of 16 amino acids. Here the CDR3 DNA reads TGTGCCAGCAGCCCCTGGGGGGGAGGGACGAACACTGAAGCTTTCTTT. The encoded protein is CASSPWGGGTNTEAFF.

The V call is TRBV5-1, the J call TRBJ1-1; 9 positions agree with TRBD1. J gave up 0 bases and V 0 bases, and 0 bases lay outside the gene matches. CDR1 is SGHRS, CDR2 YFSETQ, per germline. There are 15 residues in the CDR3. The DNA for the CDR3 is TGCGCCAGCAGCTTGGGGACAGGGGTGAACACTGAAGCTTTCTTT. It encodes CASSLGTGVNTEAFF.

This chain connects TRBV5-1 to TRBJ1-5; 7 bases fit TRBD1. The germline gives CDR1 SGHRS, CDR2 YFSETQ. V was pared by 4 bases and J by 5 bases, with 6 bases of the junction left unmatched. This CDR3 has 14 amino acids. The CDR3 nucleotides read TGCGCCAGCAGCCCAGGGGGTACTTATCAGCCCCAGCATTTT. Translating gives CASSPGGTYQPQHF. Filled out from reference TRBV5-1 and TRBJ1-5, the complete variable domain reads KAGVTQTPRYLIKTRGQQVTLSCSPISGHRSVSWYQQTPGQGLQFLFEYFSETQRNKGNFPGRFSGRQFSNSRSEMNVSTLELGDSALYLCASSPGGTYQPQHFGDGTRLSIL.

This sequence joins TRBV7-6 and TRBJ1-1, with TRBD1 identical over 8 bases. The CDR3 contains 16 residues. The V gene's germline CDR1 is SGHVS and CDR2 FNYEAQ. After removal of 5 bases from V and 4 bases from J, the junction contained 12 bases not matched to a gene. CDR3 nucleotides: TGTGCCAGCAGCCCTGCCGGGACAGGTTTGGGCACTGAAGCTTTCTTT. Translated, it gives CASSPAGTGLGTEAFF.

This chain connects TRBV7-6 to TRBJ2-7, with TRBD2 matching over 10 bases. Germline CDR1 is SGHVS and CDR2 is FNYEAQ. The CDR3 is 16 residues long. Unmatched junction bases numbered 8, after V lost 1 base and J lost 5 bases. As DNA, the CDR3 is TGTGCCAGCAGCTTAGGAACGACTACTAGCGGGGACGAGCAGTACTTC. The encoded protein is CASSLGTTTSGDEQYF.

The chain's CDR3 is CASSLAGTGNTEAFF. For the CDR3, the DNA is TGTGCCAGCAGCTTGGCCGGGACAGGGAACACTGAAGCTTTCTTT. The V and J genes are TRBV5-5 and TRBJ1-1; the match to TRBD1 covers 8 bases. The junction had 2 bases not matched to a gene; V was cut back by 0 bases and J by 1 base. The CDR3 covers 15 residues. Per the germline V gene, CDR1 is SGHKS and CDR2 is YYEKEE (reference sequence).

The chain uses TRBV19 and TRBJ1-2; maybe TRBD1 (6 bases). The CDR3 sequence is 16 residues long. V was clipped by 1 base and J by 12 bases, with 24 bases between them. From germline, CDR1 is LNHDA and CDR2 SQIVND (reference sequence). The CDR3 loop is CASSIVPLGRRRDNTF. The CDR3 bases are TGTGCCAGTAGTATAGTTCCGTTGGGAAGAAGAAGGGACAACACCTTC. Filled out from reference TRBV19 and TRBJ1-2, the complete variable domain reads DGGITQSPKYLFRKEGQNVTLSCEQNLNHDAMYWYRQDPGQGLRLIYYSQIVNDFQKGDIAEGYSVSREKKESFPLTVTSAQKNPTAFYLCASSIVPLGRRRDNTFGSGTRLTVV.

This chain joins TRBV5-1 and TRBJ1-2; TRBD1 matches 7 bases. The V gene end was trimmed by 5 bases and the J gene end by 8 bases; junction bases not matched to a gene: 12. The germline gives CDR1 SGHRS, CDR2 YFSETQ. The CDR3 loop spans 14 amino acids. The CDR3, as DNA: TGCGCCAGCAGAATAGACAGGGCCTCGTGGGGCTACACCTTC. This codes for CASRIDRASWGYTF.

This clone was seen once. The gene calls are TRBV6-1 and TRBJ2-2; no clear D gene. CDR3 length equals 14 residues. V shed 9 bases and J shed 2 bases, with 13 bases lying between them. Germline assignment: CDR1 MNHNS and CDR2 SASEGT. CDR3 sequence reads: CASKFAVNTGELFF. CDR3 sequence (DNA): TGTGCCAGTAAGTTCGCAGTAAACACCGGGGAGCTGTTTTTT.

This chain uses TRBV29-1 with TRBJ1-2; 7 nucleotides align to TRBD1. The germline V gene encodes CDR1 SQVTM and CDR2 ANQGSEA. The CDR3 extends over 12 amino acids. V gave up 3 bases and J gave up 5 bases; unmatched junction bases: 3. CDR3 bases: TGCAGCGTTGAGGCAGGGGGATATGGCTACACCTTC. Residues: CSVEAGGYGYTF.